This entry features one T cell receptor (beta chain) sequence. Its antigen is still unknown. No much larger clone is present one base from it, and per-base qualities are unavailable. Libraries were prepared through the immunoSEQ multiplex PCR assay. An external provider performed TCRbeta CDR3 sequencing as a commercial service. As for how the authors treated the data: The analyses used productive nucleotide sequences together with amino acid sequences obtained by in silico translation. Diversity was quantified by Renyi entropy over a range of alpha values, with sample size equalised by taking the median of 200 repeated subsamples. The distance between each pair of repertoires was calculated as one minus the Chao-modified Jaccard index, which corrects for under-sampling, and this distance was used for clustering. Frequency-weighted overlap with synovial clonotypes was computed at 200 sample sizes with 200 draws without replacement at each size, and the value at the size of the smaller sample was reported. TCRdb limited this immuneACCESS table to in-frame rearrangements with V and J called. A share of clones is missing; checked studies link under half to unresolved V genes, and the rest is unexplained. V and J calls and clone size are those listed in that table; D and trimming were worked out from the DNA. In this sample the table shows 2,500 to 4,000 clones, roughly 85% of which occur a single time. The ten largest clones capture around 4% of the sample.

Taken from the germline V gene (reference sequence), the CDR1 and CDR2 loops are MNHEY and SMNVEV. The CDR3 holds 17 amino acids from the cysteine to the phenylalanine. Solely the CDR3 DNA is kept, with 51 bases framed from the first base. V is clipped by 6 bases and J by 0 bases, and the sequence between their germline boundaries is 18 bases long. The data were taken from a study of circulating and synovial CD4+ cells in juvenile arthritis (dated by TCRdb to between 2012 and 2015). Regarding the research as a whole: TCRbeta CDR3 repertoires of circulating HLA-DR+ CD4 T cells, bulk blood CD4 T cells and synovial CD4 T cells were compared within each patient. The goal of the repertoire sequencing was to confirm that synovial clonotypes were enriched in a circulating synovial-like CD4 T cell subset. Results the study describes overall, beyond this receptor: Because T cell genome counts differed by at least an order of magnitude between CPL and bulk blood CD4 samples, sample-size effects were addressed. Overlap with synovium increased with sequencing depth, so measured shared-clonotype fractions likely underestimated the full repertoire overlap. Circulating pathogenic-like lymphocytes were found to cluster with synovial T cells, and a substantially higher fraction of CDR3 sequences was shared with synovium by circulating pathogenic-like lymphocytes than by bulk blood. Compared with bulk blood CD4 repertoires, both the synovial and the circulating pathogenic-like lymphocyte repertoires were less diverse, and some CPL samples were as oligoclonal as synovium. No difference between circulating pathogenic-like lymphocytes and bulk blood T cells was detected by traditional Vbeta family usage analysis.

The sequenced samples were obtained from patients with active juvenile idiopathic arthritis. Cells were sorted immediately after thawing, with dead cells excluded using Live/Dead Fixable Near-IR Stain. Sequenced material: CD4+ T cells from synovial fluid. The V and J genes are TRBV27 and TRBJ2-1, and TRBD1 may be the D gene, going by 6 matching bases. This clonotype was sampled from a human donor with juvenile idiopathic arthritis. The CDR3 protein: CASSPNLGGLSYNEQFF. The bases read TGTGCCAGCAGCCCTAATCTTGGGGGCCTCTCCTACAATGAGCAGTTCTTC.